This is a list of T cell receptor beta chains from one sample in a study of response to subunit inactivated influenza vaccine. A single record per CDR3 protein comes from TCRdb applying MiXCR to the RT-PCR reads. The table lists hundreds of thousands of distinct CDR3 sequences, roughly 23% of them singletons. This material consisted of CD4+ T cells sorted from PBMCs, taken 4 to 6 days after vaccination. The receptors were sampled from a man aged 50 to 59 who received an inactivated influenza vaccine. The CDR3 runs from the conserved cysteine through the conserved F or W. A D gene is named only where the DNA matches it firmly. Clone size is given for some rows only: seen once, a few or many times, or a class if the clone is expanded.

j_gene,v_gene,abundance,d_gene,CDR3aa,CDR3nt
TRBJ1-4,TRBV7-2,few,.,CASSPHGPNEKLFF,TGTGCCAGCAGCCCGCATGGTCCTAATGAAAAACTGTTTTTT
TRBJ1-4,TRBV6-1,.,TRBD1,CASSATGVNEKLFF,TGTGCCAGCAGTGCGACAGGGGTGAATGAAAAACTGTTTTTT
TRBJ2-3,TRBV27,.,.,CASSSAASRTATDTQYF,TGTGCCAGCAGTTCCGCAGCTAGCCGCACAGCCACAGATACGCAGTATTTT
TRBJ2-1,TRBV20-1,few,.,CSARPPKPPRPNEQFF,TGCAGTGCTAGACCCCCTAAACCCCCAAGACCTAATGAGCAGTTCTTC
TRBJ1-1,TRBV7-2,.,.,CASNKLGMNTEAFF,TGTGCCAGCAACAAGCTGGGAATGAACACTGAAGCTTTCTTT
TRBJ2-1,TRBV24-1,.,.,CATSALQGERSNEQFF,TGTGCCACCAGTGCCCTACAGGGCGAAAGGTCCAATGAGCAGTTCTTC
TRBJ2-7,TRBV29-1,.,TRBD2,CSVLAGGKYEQYF,TGCAGCGTTCTAGCGGGGGGTAAATACGAGCAGTACTTC
TRBJ2-5,TRBV7-6,.,.,CASSFERTQYF,TGTGCCAGCAGCTTTGAGCGGACCCAGTACTTC
TRBJ2-4,TRBV12-3/TRBV12-4,.,.,CASNQGGGADIQYF,TGTGCCAGCAATCAGGGAGGGGGCGCGGACATTCAGTACTTC
TRBJ2-1,TRBV20-1,.,TRBD2,CSARAGGPPNEQFF,TGCAGTGCTAGGGCGGGAGGCCCCCCCAATGAGCAGTTCTTC
TRBJ2-3,TRBV3-1,.,TRBD1,CASTRQGRTQYF,TGTGCCAGCACCCGACAGGGCCGGACGCAGTATTTT
TRBJ2-2,TRBV18,.,.,CASSPLRDTGELFF,TGTGCCAGCTCACCACTTAGGGACACCGGGGAGCTGTTTTTT